The rows below give T cell receptor beta chains drawn from one sample of a study of regulatory T cells in long-lasting Graves disease. TCRdb processed the multiplex PCR reads anew with MiXCR; each CDR3 protein has one entry. Here the sample spans about 620,000 distinct CDR3 sequences, 15% to 20% being singletons. The same specimen was also included in a second study, on T cells in Graves' hyperthyroidism and ophthalmopathy.

The sample here was peripheral blood mononuclear cells (PBMCs), taken at new diagnosis, from a patient treated with antithyroid drugs. The receptors shown here come from a woman aged 25 to 45 with Graves disease. Each CDR3 is given with its conserved first and last residue. A D gene is named only where the DNA matches it firmly. Expanded clones get a size class; other rows say once, few or many, or leave the size out.

d_gene	abundance	v_gene	j_gene	CDR3nt	CDR3aa
-	many	TRBV2	TRBJ1-1	TGTGCCAGCAGTGATTCAGGGAGGCGTAACACTGAAGCTTTCTTT	CASSDSGRRNTEAFF
-	many	TRBV6-1	TRBJ2-6	TGTGCCAGCACGAAGGGGGTTTCTGGGGCCAACGTCCTGACTTTC	CASTKGVSGANVLTF
-	-	TRBV28	TRBJ1-4	TGTGCCAGCAGTTTGACAGATTTTAATGAAAAACTGTTTTTT	CASSLTDFNEKLFF
-	-	TRBV28	TRBJ1-4	TGTGCCAGCAGTTTATCTGACAGTGGTAATGAAAAACTGTTTTTT	CASSLSDSGNEKLFF
-	-	TRBV27	TRBJ2-3	TGTGCCAGCAGTTCAAATACTAATACGCAGTATTTT	CASSSNTNTQYF
-	many	TRBV27	TRBJ2-1	TGTGCCAGCAGGAGACTAGTTGGGTACAATGAGCAGTTCTTC	CASRRLVGYNEQFF
TRBD2	many	TRBV6-2/TRBV6-3	TRBJ2-1	TGTGCCAGCAGTTACGATAGCGGGAGCGGCACAAATGAGCAGTTCTTC	CASSYDSGSGTNEQFF
-	few	TRBV28	TRBJ2-1	TGTGCCAGCAGTCGCCGGGACTGGGACAATGAGCAGTTCTTC	CASSRRDWDNEQFF
-	-	TRBV7-2	TRBJ2-1	TGTGCCAGCAGCTTATTGGGGGCTAGCTCCTACAATGAGCAGTTCTTC	CASSLLGASSYNEQFF
-	-	TRBV19	TRBJ2-2	TGTGCCAGTAGTGATTGGACGGTCGGGTACACCGGGGAGCTGTTTTTT	CASSDWTVGYTGELFF